Below are 15 T cell receptor beta chains sequenced from a single sample in a study of vaccination and CD4 T cells after COVID-19. Oncomine TCR Beta short-read sequencing was applied to DNA from cultured CD4+ T cells. One entry per CDR3 protein, called by TCRdb with MiXCR from the PCR reads. The profile shows tens of thousands of distinct CDR3 sequences, approximately 28% of them singletons. These receptors' antigens are unknown. Time point of the sample: late sampling 161 to 241 days after vaccination in three convalescent patients. Treatment reported: roughly 11-day PBMC culture with coronavirus spike peptide pools or control peptides (ViraFEST assay). Specimen: CD4+ T cells from blood, cultured in vitro, collected about 7 months after SARS-CoV-2 vaccination. The source of these receptors is a human donor who had recovered from COVID-19.

V is TRBV11-3 and J is TRBJ2-2; no definite D call. The length of the CDR3 is 13 residues. Trimming left V 4 bases short and J 5 bases short, with 8 bases between. The V gene's germline CDR1 is SGHNT and CDR2 YENEEA. CDR3 sequence (DNA): TGTGCCAGCAGCTCCCTCGTGACCGGGGAGCTGTTTTTT. Amino acids: CASSSLVTGELFF.

This clonotype was seen more than once but under ten times. As DNA, the CDR3 is TGCGCCAGCAGCAAAACGGGGGACGGGACCCAGTACTTC. Translation gives CASSKTGDGTQYF. This sequence joins TRBV5-1 and TRBJ2-5, with D possibly matching TRBD2 (6 bases). In germline, CDR1 is SGHRS, CDR2 YFSETQ. CDR3 length: 13 residues. The V end lost 4 bases, the J end lost 7 bases, and 14 bases lay between the germline ends.

The J gene is TRBJ2-7, the V gene TRBV24-1; D not resolved. Trimming removed 4 bases at V and 0 bases at J, with 6 bases between. The germline V gene encodes CDR1 KGHDR and CDR2 SFDVKD. The CDR3 consists of 13 residues. The CDR3 spells CATSEPASYEQYF. The CDR3 DNA reads TGTGCCACCAGTGAGCCGGCCTCCTACGAGCAGTACTTC.

By share, this clonotype ranks as medium-sized (0.01 to 0.1%). The rearrangement joins TRBV6-1 to TRBJ1-2, with a tentative D call TRBD1 (5 bases). Germline assignment: CDR1 MNHNS and CDR2 SASEGT. The CDR3 runs to 14 residues. V was shortened by 2 bases and J by 4 bases, with 11 bases between the two germline ends. CDR3 protein: CASSEIGGGYGYTF. For the CDR3, the DNA is TGTGCCAGCAGTGAAATCGGCGGGGGCTATGGCTACACCTTC.

The chain has TRBV19 and TRBJ1-5; weak D call: TRBD1 (6 bases). CDR1 is LNHDA and CDR2 is SQIVND in the germline V gene (reference sequence). The CDR3 extends over 18 amino acids. Trimming pared 5 bases from V and 2 bases from J, leaving 22 bases between. In nucleotides, the CDR3 is TGTGCCAGTAGTTCGACCTTGGAACAGGGAAGGGGCAATCAGCCCCAGCATTTT. Its translation: CASSSTLEQGRGNQPQHF.

The chain combines TRBV20-1 with TRBJ2-3; D uncertain. The CDR3 runs 11 residues. V gave up 8 bases and J gave up 2 bases, with 8 bases separating them. Germline V gene sequence: CDR1 DFQATT, CDR2 SNEGSKA (reference sequence). The CDR3, as DNA: TGCAGTCCCACATTCACAGATACGCAGTATTTT. Translating it yields CSPTFTDTQYF.

The CDR3 coding sequence is TGTGCCAGCAGCCGGGGTCGGGATCAGCCCCAGCATTTT. Its translation is CASSRGRDQPQHF. V gene TRBV6-1 combines with J gene TRBJ1-5; D is ambiguous. V lost 6 bases to trimming and J lost 5 bases, with 11 bases between them. The CDR3 consists of 13 residues. Looked up from germline, CDR1 is MNHNS and CDR2 is SASEGT.

The V call is TRBV30, the J call TRBJ1-2; D is unclear. Germline V gene sequence: CDR1 GTSNPN, CDR2 SVGIG (reference sequence). This CDR3 is 15 amino acids long. The V gene lost 1 base and the J gene lost 5 bases, with 17 bases spanning the gap. The chain's CDR3 is CAWSGRWGNGYGYTF. DNA of the CDR3: TGTGCCTGGAGTGGAAGATGGGGTAACGGGTATGGCTACACCTTC.

The V call is TRBV28, the J call TRBJ2-5, with D unresolved. Germline V gene sequence: CDR1 MDHEN, CDR2 SYDVKM. The CDR3 length is 13 residues. V was trimmed by 8 bases and J by 2 bases, leaving 12 bases between them. This chain's CDR3 is CASLGLSQETQYF. CDR3 in DNA: TGTGCCAGCCTCGGGCTTTCACAAGAGACCCAGTACTTC. Full variable domain (outside the CDR3, taken from reference TRBV28 and TRBJ2-5): DVKVTQSSRYLVKRTGEKVFLECVQDMDHENMFWYRQDPGLGLRLIYFSYDVKMKEKGDIPEGYSVSREKKERFSLILESASTNQTSMYLCASLGLSQETQYFGPGTRLLVL.

The chain is built from TRBV19 and TRBJ2-5; possibly TRBD1 for D (6 bases). V shed 7 bases and J shed 4 bases, with 10 bases lying between them. Germline CDR1 is LNHDA and CDR2 is SQIVND (reference sequence). CDR3 length: 12 amino acids. CDR3 DNA sequence: TGTGCCAGTAAGGAGACAGGAGAGACCCAGTACTTC. Residues: CASKETGETQYF.

The chain employs TRBV19 and TRBJ1-5; 7 bases are shared with TRBD1. This CDR3 is 16 amino acids long. CDR1 is LNHDA, CDR2 SQIVND, per germline (reference sequence). V was clipped by 5 bases and J by 2 bases; unmatched bases: 9. The CDR3, as DNA: TGTGCCAGTAGTCTACGGGACAGTTCAGGCAATCAGCCCCAGCATTTT. Translated: CASSLRDSSGNQPQHF.

J is TRBJ1-1 and V is TRBV28, with TRBD1 identical over 8 bases. V trimming: 3 bases; J trimming: 3 bases; junction bases outside the gene matches: 6. The CDR3 sequence is 15 residues long. Germline lookup yields CDR1 MDHEN and CDR2 SYDVKM. The CDR3 coding sequence is TGTGCCAGCAGTTTGGCAGGGGGCGAGGACACTGAAGCTTTCTTT. It yields the protein CASSLAGGEDTEAFF. Filled out from reference TRBV28 and TRBJ1-1, the complete variable domain reads DVKVTQSSRYLVKRTGEKVFLECVQDMDHENMFWYRQDPGLGLRLIYFSYDVKMKEKGDIPEGYSVSREKKERFSLILESASTNQTSMYLCASSLAGGEDTEAFFGQGTRLTVV.

This clonotype has only a few counts. This chain connects TRBV15 to TRBJ1-2; TRBD1 matches 9 bases. Germline loops: CDR1 LNHNV, CDR2 YYDKDF (reference sequence). V shed 4 bases, J shed 4 bases, and the junction held 7 bases outside the gene matches. CDR3 length: 15 amino acids. The CDR3 loop is CATSNPGTGIYGYTF. CDR3 coding DNA: TGTGCCACCAGCAATCCCGGGACAGGGATCTATGGCTACACCTTC.

The rearrangement joins TRBV18 to TRBJ1-2; 7 positions match TRBD1. With 3 bases clipped from V and 4 bases from J, the junction kept 11 bases outside the gene matches. Germline V lookup: CDR1 KGHSH, CDR2 LQKENI. This CDR3 has 16 amino acids. The CDR3 region has the DNA TGTGCCAGCTCACCTTCCGGACAGGCAATATTCTATGGCTACACCTTC. It encodes CASSPSGQAIFYGYTF.

The genes are TRBV6-5 and TRBJ2-1, with D maybe TRBD2 (6 bases). The V gene lost 0 bases and the J gene lost 3 bases, with 15 bases spanning the gap. Germline CDR1 and CDR2: MNHEY and SVGAGI. This CDR3 is 17 amino acids long. In DNA form, the CDR3 reads TGTGCCAGCAGTTACTCGGGAATAGGAGGGGTCTACAATGAGCAGTTCTTC. Translated, it gives CASSYSGIGGVYNEQFF.